The 32 T cell receptor beta chains in this list originate from one sample, sequenced in a study of blood T cell repertoires in COVID-19. Measured with immunoSEQ multiplex PCR; TCRdb has only the in-frame clones, and not every one. The table shows around 150,000 clones, with 80% occurring only once. Source material: PBMCs or T cells enriched from blood (not recorded which). These receptors were obtained from a woman aged 55-75 years who had recovered from COVID-19.

As concerns this clone: Additional DNA sequences in this sample encode the identical CDR3. The rearrangement links TRBV18 to TRBJ2-5, with D uncertain. The length of the CDR3 is 11 residues. V lost 5 bases, J lost 3 bases, and 4 bases lay in between. Germline CDR1 KGHSH, CDR2 LQKENI. The CDR3 is CASSSEETQYF. CDR3 sequence (DNA): TGTGCCAGCTCATCGGAAGAGACCCAGTACTTC.

The rearrangement links TRBV2 to TRBJ1-4; D is perhaps TRBD1 (5 bases). Germline V gene data show CDR1 as SNHLY and CDR2 as FYNNEI. CDR3 length: 13 residues. V lost 8 bases, J lost 8 bases, and 15 bases lay in between. DNA of the CDR3: TGTGCCAGCGGACTGGGGCGGGAAGAAAAACTGTTTTTT. It translates to CASGLGREEKLFF.

The chain is built from TRBV30 and TRBJ2-5, with D hard to call. Trimming stripped 0 bases from V and 0 bases from J, with 8 bases between. The CDR3 is 14 residues long. Germline assignment: CDR1 GTSNPN and CDR2 SVGIG (reference sequence). The CDR3 DNA reads TGTGCCTGGAGTGTGCCCGGTAACCAAGAGACCCAGTACTTC. Translated: CAWSVPGNQETQYF. The whole variable domain, remainder taken from reference TRBV30 and TRBJ2-5, is SQTIHQWPATLVQPVGSPLSLECTVEGTSNPNLYWYRQAAGRGLQLLFYSVGIGQISSEVPQNLSASRPQDRQFILSSKKLLLSDSGFYLCAWSVPGNQETQYFGPGTRLLVL.

This clone was observed once. The genes are TRBV5-1 and TRBJ2-5; possible D gene TRBD1, 6 bases. Trimming cost V 4 bases and J 5 bases, with 12 bases left between them. Germline V gene data show CDR1 as SGHRS and CDR2 as YFSETQ. This CDR3 contains 13 residues. The CDR3 nucleotides read TGCGCCAGCAGCAGAGGTGGACAGGAGACCCAGTACTTC. Protein product: CASSRGGQETQYF.

This clone was detected a few times. The gene calls are TRBV2 and TRBJ1-4; maybe TRBD1 (5 bases). The CDR3 runs to 14 residues. With 7 bases removed from V and 5 bases from J, the gap between germline ends came to 14 bases. Germline V lookup: CDR1 SNHLY, CDR2 FYNNEI. CDR3: CASISTARNEKLFF. The CDR3 coding sequence is TGTGCCAGCATTTCGACAGCCCGGAATGAAAAACTGTTTTTT.

This chain connects TRBV19 to TRBJ1-2; 9 bases map to TRBD1. Germline CDR1 is LNHDA and CDR2 is SQIVND (reference sequence). The CDR3 contains 13 residues. V dropped 5 bases and J dropped 4; count of bases not matched to a gene: 2. Written as DNA, the CDR3 is TGTGCCAGTAGTGCGACAGGGGGCTATGGCTACACCTTC. Protein sequence: CASSATGGYGYTF.

The chain employs TRBV5-1 and TRBJ2-1; D unresolved. This CDR3 contains 11 residues. The germline V gene has CDR1 SGHRS and CDR2 YFSETQ. Trimming removed 1 base at V and 8 bases at J, with 4 bases between. CDR3 nucleotide sequence: TGCGCCAGCAGCTTGAGCCATGAGCAGTTCTTC. The encoded protein is CASSLSHEQFF. Variable domain in full (rest from reference TRBV5-1 and TRBJ2-1): KAGVTQTPRYLIKTRGQQVTLSCSPISGHRSVSWYQQTPGQGLQFLFEYFSETQRNKGNFPGRFSGRQFSNSRSEMNVSTLELGDSALYLCASSLSHEQFFGPGTRLTVL.

CDR3 region: CASSQDWWATNEKLFF. CDR3 bases: TGTGCCAGCAGCCAAGATTGGTGGGCTACTAATGAAAAACTGTTTTTT. The rearrangement uses TRBV3-1 (or the pseudogene TRBV3-2) and TRBJ1-4; no clear D gene. Trimming removed 0 bases from V and 2 bases from J, with 10 bases in between. Per the germline V gene, CDR1 is LGHDT and CDR2 is YNNKEL (reference sequence). The CDR3 runs 16 residues.

This chain uses TRBV7-6 with TRBJ2-5, with TRBD2 matching 9 bases. The CDR3 runs 15 residues. Germline CDR1 reads SGHVS; CDR2 reads FNYEAQ. Trimming cost V 4 bases and J 5 bases; bases outside gene matches: 8. CDR3 in amino acids: CASSSWGLAGETQYF. Here the CDR3 DNA reads TGTGCCAGCAGCTCCTGGGGGCTAGCGGGGGAGACCCAGTACTTC.

As regards this clone: A read error may account for a junction end that differs from germline. The V and J genes are TRBV7-9 and TRBJ2-2; TRBD2 agrees at 8 bases. The germline CDR1 and CDR2 sequences are SEHNR and FQNEAQ (reference sequence). CDR3 length: 12 residues. The CDR3 reads CASLAGDRELFF. CDR3 in DNA: TGTGCCAGCCTAGCGGGTGACCGGGAACTGTTTTTT.

This clone appeared a few times. In DNA form, the CDR3 reads TGTGCCAGCCACAGGCTGACTAATGAAAAACTGTTTTTT. It codes for CASHRLTNEKLFF. The J gene is TRBJ1-4, the V gene TRBV19; TRBD1 is a possible D gene (5 bases). CDR1 and CDR2 from the germline V gene are LNHDA and SQIVND (reference sequence). This CDR3 region has 13 residues. V shed 9 bases and J shed 2 bases, with 10 bases lying between them.

The V gene is TRBV5-1, the J gene TRBJ2-3; 13 positions agree with TRBD2. V shed 6 bases and J 1 base; nucleotides not matched to a gene: 14. CDR3 size: 19 residues. Germline V gene data show CDR1 as SGHRS and CDR2 as YFSETQ. The DNA for the CDR3 is TGCGCCAGCACCACACTAGCGGGGGGGCCCCTTGGCCGCACAGATACGCAGTATTTT. This encodes CASTTLAGGPLGRTDTQYF. Based on the CDR3 plus reference TRBV5-1 and TRBJ2-3, the full variable domain is KAGVTQTPRYLIKTRGQQVTLSCSPISGHRSVSWYQQTPGQGLQFLFEYFSETQRNKGNFPGRFSGRQFSNSRSEMNVSTLELGDSALYLCASTTLAGGPLGRTDTQYFGPGTRLTVL.

This chain links TRBV24-1 with TRBJ2-5; the match to TRBD2 covers 8 bases. The germline gives CDR1 KGHDR, CDR2 SFDVKD. V lost 2 bases and J lost 5; bases outside the gene matches: 12. This CDR3 spans 17 amino acids. Here the CDR3 DNA reads TGTGCCACCAGTGATTCCGAGAGCGGGGGCTTTGGGGAGACCCAGTACTTC. Its translation: CATSDSESGGFGETQYF.

The rearrangement links TRBV5-1 to TRBJ1-1, with D possibly TRBD1 on 6 matching bases. Per germline, CDR1 SGHRS and CDR2 YFSETQ. Trimming shortened V by 6 bases and J by 0 bases, and 21 bases separated the two germline ends. The CDR3 is made up of 17 amino acids. The CDR3 loop is CASNPRGLRIMNTEAFF. As DNA, the CDR3 is TGCGCCAGCAACCCCAGGGGATTGCGTATCATGAACACTGAAGCTTTCTTT.

The rearrangement links TRBV2 to TRBJ1-6, with a tentative D call TRBD1 (5 bases). Germline CDR1 and CDR2: SNHLY and FYNNEI. Trimming cost V 7 bases and J 6 bases, with 10 bases left between them. The CDR3 runs to 13 residues. The DNA of the CDR3 is TGTGCCAGCAAGCGGGGGACTAATTCACCCCTCCACTTT. Its translation is CASKRGTNSPLHF.

The count of this clone is one. The rearrangement uses TRBV5-8 and TRBJ2-1; 10 nucleotides match TRBD2. With V trimmed by 4 bases and J by 2 bases, 3 bases remained unmatched. The CDR3 covers 15 residues. CDR1 and CDR2 (germline): SGHTS, YDEGEE. The CDR3 nucleotides read TGTGCCAGCAGCCTTAGCGGGGGGCCCTACAATGAGCAGTTCTTC. Encoded protein: CASSLSGGPYNEQFF.

The V gene is TRBV12-3 or TRBV12-4, the J gene TRBJ2-1; unclear D gene. Deletions cut 4 bases from V and 4 bases from J, with 5 bases between. The CDR3 extends over 12 amino acids. CDR3 nucleotide sequence: TGTGCCAGCAGTTCCCGGTACAATGAGCAGTTCTTC. Encoded protein: CASSSRYNEQFF.

This chain joins TRBV7-2 and TRBJ2-5; 10 bases map to TRBD2. CDR3 length: 16 amino acids. Germline V gives CDR1 SGHTA, CDR2 FQGNSA. The ends lost 5 bases at V and 1 base at J; junction bases unmatched: 7. CDR3 sequence reads: CASSRRLAGVQETQYF. DNA of the CDR3: TGTGCCAGCAGCAGGCGGCTAGCGGGGGTCCAAGAGACCCAGTACTTC. Complete variable domain (other parts from reference TRBV7-2 and TRBJ2-5): GAGVSQSPSNKVTEKGKDVELRCDPISGHTALYWYRQSLGQGLEFLIYFQGNSAPDKSGLPSDRFSAERTGGSVSTLTIQRTQQEDSAVYLCASSRRLAGVQETQYFGPGTRLLVL.

The J gene is TRBJ2-3, the V gene TRBV19; 16 bases map to TRBD2. Germline CDR1 and CDR2: LNHDA and SQIVND (reference sequence). J was trimmed by 5 bases and V by 6 bases; bases with no gene match: 5. The CDR3 length is 16 residues. This CDR3 is CASRGTSGGAVDTQYF. CDR3 in DNA: TGTGCCAGTAGAGGGACTAGCGGGGGGGCCGTAGATACGCAGTATTTT.

The chain links TRBV9 to TRBJ1-1, with D perhaps TRBD1 (5 bases). V lost 4 bases and J lost 0, with 13 bases in between. The CDR3 contains 15 residues. Germline V gives CDR1 SGDLS, CDR2 YYNGEE. The CDR3 reads CASSPGGAMNTEAFF. CDR3 bases: TGTGCCAGCAGCCCGGGAGGGGCCATGAACACTGAAGCTTTCTTT.

This clone came up a few times. The V gene is TRBV5-1, the J gene TRBJ2-1; 10 bases are shared with TRBD2. Per germline, CDR1 SGHRS and CDR2 YFSETQ. Trimming removed 0 bases from V and 5 bases from J; junction bases left unmatched: 5. The CDR3 length is 16 residues. The CDR3 reads CASSLGTSGINNEQFF. The CDR3 DNA reads TGCGCCAGCAGCTTGGGTACTAGCGGGATCAACAATGAGCAGTTCTTC.

A few counts support this clone. The chain uses TRBV19 and TRBJ1-6; no clear D. The CDR3 loop spans 14 amino acids. Germline assignment: CDR1 LNHDA and CDR2 SQIVND (reference sequence). The V end was cut by 3 bases, the J end by 10 bases, with 13 bases between. CDR3 sequence: CASSMSGGGSPLHF. DNA for the CDR3: TGTGCCAGTAGTATGTCGGGTGGCGGATCACCCCTCCACTTT. The entire variable domain, with the rest obtained from reference TRBV19 and TRBJ1-6, is as follows: DGGITQSPKYLFRKEGQNVTLSCEQNLNHDAMYWYRQDPGQGLRLIYYSQIVNDFQKGDIAEGYSVSREKKESFPLTVTSAQKNPTAFYLCASSMSGGGSPLHFGNGTRLTVT.

This sequence joins TRBV7-9 and TRBJ1-4, with D possibly being TRBD1 (5 bases). The CDR3 consists of 15 residues. V lost 2 bases, J lost 7 bases, and 14 bases lay in between. Germline V gene data show CDR1 as SEHNR and CDR2 as FQNEAQ (reference sequence). CDR3 in DNA: TGTGCCAGCAGCTTAAGTCGGACAAGAGCTGAAAAACTGTTTTTT. It specifies CASSLSRTRAEKLFF.

This clone was picked up a small number of times. This chain joins TRBV9 and TRBJ1-2; 7 bases are shared with TRBD1. V trimming: 3 bases; J trimming: 6 bases; junction bases outside the gene matches: 8. The length of the CDR3 is 14 residues. CDR1 is SGDLS and CDR2 is YYNGEE in the germline V gene. The DNA of the CDR3 is TGTGCCAGCAGCGCCCTGACAGGGCTAGATGGCTACACCTTC. Protein sequence: CASSALTGLDGYTF.

The rearrangement uses TRBV24-1 and TRBJ2-5; D is perhaps TRBD2 (6 bases). CDR1 and CDR2 (germline): KGHDR, SFDVKD. Trimming shortened V by 3 bases and J by 2 bases, and 12 bases separated the two germline ends. The CDR3 totals 15 residues. CDR3 amino acids: CATSDGEDPQETQYF. The CDR3 coding sequence is TGTGCCACCAGTGATGGGGAGGATCCTCAAGAGACCCAGTACTTC.

This clone was found once. The chain combines TRBV24-1 with TRBJ2-7; TRBD1 matches 7 bases. V was pared by 7 bases and J by 4 bases, with 12 bases of the junction left unmatched. The CDR3 is made up of 15 amino acids. Germline V gene data show CDR1 as KGHDR and CDR2 as SFDVKD. CDR3 nucleotides: TGTGCCACCAGCTCCACTTCTGGGACAGTTTACGAGCAGTACTTC. Protein sequence: CATSSTSGTVYEQYF.

V gene TRBV24-1 combines with J gene TRBJ2-1, with a tentative D call TRBD1 (5 bases). Germline-derived CDR1 and CDR2 are KGHDR and SFDVKD. This CDR3 contains 15 residues. Trimming cost V 5 bases and J 5 bases, with 15 bases left between them. CDR3 region: CATSVSTGWNNEQFF. DNA for the CDR3: TGTGCCACCAGTGTCTCAACAGGTTGGAACAATGAGCAGTTCTTC.

A few counts support this clone. The CDR3 DNA is TGTGCCAGCAGGCACAGGGACACTGAAGCTTTCTTT. This sequence encodes CASRHRDTEAFF. This chain joins TRBV6-6 and TRBJ1-1, with D maybe TRBD1 (6 bases). The germline V and J ends were trimmed by 6 bases and 3 bases, with 8 bases remaining between them. The CDR3 length is 12 residues. Germline V gene data show CDR1 as MNHNY and CDR2 as SVGAGI (reference sequence).

This chain connects TRBV27 to TRBJ2-3; 7 positions match TRBD2. The CDR3 has 15 amino acids. Per germline, CDR1 MNHEY and CDR2 SMNVEV (reference sequence). V was pared by 3 bases and J by 1 base, with 4 bases of the junction left unmatched. CDR3 in amino acids: CASSLALAGTDTQYF. The CDR3, as DNA: TGTGCCAGCAGTTTGGCTCTAGCGGGCACAGATACGCAGTATTTT.

V usage is TRBV11-2 and J usage is TRBJ2-1; D uncertain. The CDR3 extends over 13 amino acids. Trimming stripped 4 bases from V and 4 bases from J, with 8 bases between. The germline V gene has CDR1 SGHAT and CDR2 FQNNGV. CDR3 in amino acids: CASSSSGYNEQFF. The CDR3 nucleotides are TGTGCCAGCAGCTCCTCGGGTTACAATGAGCAGTTCTTC.

V is TRBV4-1 and J is TRBJ2-7; D is perhaps TRBD1 (6 bases). The germline gives CDR1 MGHRA, CDR2 YSYEKL. Deletions cut 3 bases from V and 1 base from J, with 19 bases between. The CDR3 consists of 17 residues. The CDR3 nucleotides read TGCGCCAGCAGCCAGGGGGCAAGGGGCCAAGGTTCCTACGAGCAGTACTTC. As protein: CASSQGARGQGSYEQYF.

The V gene is TRBV11-3, the J gene TRBJ1-4, with 7 nucleotides matching TRBD1. The CDR3 runs to 13 residues. The V segment lost 6 bases and the J segment 7 bases; nucleotides outside the gene matches: 5. The germline CDR1 and CDR2 sequences are SGHNT and YENEEA. The CDR3 DNA reads as TGTGCCAGCAGACCTGGACAGGCTGAAAAACTGTTTTTT. Encoded protein: CASRPGQAEKLFF.